What follows is one T cell receptor beta chain and its context. As it was prepared, the TCRbeta library received unique molecular identifiers. MiXCR, run by TCRdb on the PCR reads, gives a single entry per CDR3 protein. Of 700,000 to 950,000 distinct CDR3 sequences detected, less than 20% appear once; the ten largest clones hold approximately 5%. These data belong to a study of T-cell reconstitution after alpha-beta-depleted transplantation in children. V lost 3 bases to trimming and J lost 4 bases, with 11 bases between them. The CDR3 consists of 15 residues. The V gene's germline CDR1 is SGDLS and CDR2 YYNGEE.

The V gene is TRBV9, the J gene TRBJ1-6; D perhaps matches TRBD1 (5 bases). Here the sequenced sample was PBMCs, mostly from graft donor cells, taken 360 days after TCRalphabeta/CD19-depleted stem cell transplant. The clonotype was recovered from a male patient younger than 18 who had a stem cell transplant for acute lymphoblastic leukemia, so the T cells may come from the graft donor. The CDR3 loop reads CASSGGVGYNSPLHF. In nucleotides, the CDR3 is TGTGCCAGCAGCGGGGGGGTTGGGTATAATTCACCCCTCCACTTT.